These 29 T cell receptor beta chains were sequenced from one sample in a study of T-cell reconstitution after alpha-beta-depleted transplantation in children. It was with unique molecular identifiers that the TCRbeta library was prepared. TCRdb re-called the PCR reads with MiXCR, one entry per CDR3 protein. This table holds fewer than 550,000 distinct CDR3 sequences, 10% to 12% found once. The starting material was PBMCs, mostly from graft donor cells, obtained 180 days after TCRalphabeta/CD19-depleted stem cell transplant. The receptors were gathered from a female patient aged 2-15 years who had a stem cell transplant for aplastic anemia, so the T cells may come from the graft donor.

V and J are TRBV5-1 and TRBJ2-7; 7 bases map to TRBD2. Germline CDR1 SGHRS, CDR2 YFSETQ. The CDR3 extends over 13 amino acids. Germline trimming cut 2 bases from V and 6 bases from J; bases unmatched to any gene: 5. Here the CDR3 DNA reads TGCGCCAGCAGCTTACAGCGGGATTTCGAGCAGTACTTC. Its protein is CASSLQRDFEQYF.

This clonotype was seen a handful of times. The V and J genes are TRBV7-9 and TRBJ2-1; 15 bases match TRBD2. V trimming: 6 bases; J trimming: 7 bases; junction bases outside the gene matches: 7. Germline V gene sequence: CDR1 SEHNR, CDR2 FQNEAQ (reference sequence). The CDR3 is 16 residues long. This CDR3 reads CASSHVGTSGRNEQFF. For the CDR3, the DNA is TGTGCCAGCAGTCATGTGGGGACTAGCGGGAGGAATGAGCAGTTCTTC.

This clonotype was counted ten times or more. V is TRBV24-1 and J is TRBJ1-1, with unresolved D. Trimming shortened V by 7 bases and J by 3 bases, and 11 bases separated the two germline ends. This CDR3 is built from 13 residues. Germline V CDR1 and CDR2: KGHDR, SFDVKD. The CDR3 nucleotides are TGTGCCACCAGGAGTACGGGAGACACTGAAGCTTTCTTT. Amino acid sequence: CATRSTGDTEAFF.

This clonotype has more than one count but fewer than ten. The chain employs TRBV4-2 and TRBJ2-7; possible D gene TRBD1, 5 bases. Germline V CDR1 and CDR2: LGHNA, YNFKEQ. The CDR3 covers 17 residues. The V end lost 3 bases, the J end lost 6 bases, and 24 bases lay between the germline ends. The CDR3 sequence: CASSQIFPSYGAFEQYF. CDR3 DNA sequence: TGTGCCAGCAGCCAGATCTTCCCCTCCTATGGGGCTTTCGAGCAGTACTTC.

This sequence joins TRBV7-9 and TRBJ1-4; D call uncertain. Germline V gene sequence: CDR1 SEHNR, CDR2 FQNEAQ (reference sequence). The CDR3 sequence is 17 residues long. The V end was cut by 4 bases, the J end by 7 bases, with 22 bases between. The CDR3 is CASSYPLGSPSSEKLFF. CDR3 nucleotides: TGTGCCAGCAGCTACCCTCTTGGCAGCCCGAGTAGTGAAAAACTGTTTTTT.

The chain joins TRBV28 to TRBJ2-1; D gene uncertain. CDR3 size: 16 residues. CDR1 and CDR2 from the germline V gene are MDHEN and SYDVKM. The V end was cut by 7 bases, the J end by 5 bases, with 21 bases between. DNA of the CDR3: TGTGCCAGCATTTCCCTAACGACCGGGTCGGACAATGAGCAGTTCTTC. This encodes CASISLTTGSDNEQFF.

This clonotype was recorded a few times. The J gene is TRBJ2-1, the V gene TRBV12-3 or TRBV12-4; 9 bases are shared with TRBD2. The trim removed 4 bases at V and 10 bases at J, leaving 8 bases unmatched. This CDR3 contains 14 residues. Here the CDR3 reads CASSSSGAWGEQFF. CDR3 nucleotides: TGTGCCAGCAGTTCTAGCGGGGCCTGGGGGGAGCAGTTCTTC.

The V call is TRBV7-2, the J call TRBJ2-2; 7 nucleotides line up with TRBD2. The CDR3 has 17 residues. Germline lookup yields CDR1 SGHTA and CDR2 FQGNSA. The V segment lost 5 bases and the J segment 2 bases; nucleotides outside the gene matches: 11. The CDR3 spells CASSAPWRERNTGELFF. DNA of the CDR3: TGTGCCAGCAGCGCCCCCTGGCGGGAGAGAAACACCGGGGAGCTGTTTTTT.

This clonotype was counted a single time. The CDR3 sequence is CASSQDTDRELCGYGYTF. Written as DNA, the CDR3 is TGCGCCAGCAGCCAAGACACGGACAGGGAGCTGTGCGGCTATGGCTACACCTTC. The chain carries TRBV4-3 and TRBJ1-2, with 8 bases aligning to TRBD1. Per germline, CDR1 LGHNA and CDR2 YSLEER. There are 18 residues in the CDR3. V shed 0 bases and J 4 bases; nucleotides not matched to a gene: 13.

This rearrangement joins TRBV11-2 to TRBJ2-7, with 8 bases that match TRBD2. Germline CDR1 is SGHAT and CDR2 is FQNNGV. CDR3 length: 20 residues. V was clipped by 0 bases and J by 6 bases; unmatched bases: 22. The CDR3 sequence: CASSLEGMGVGFLAGPEQYV. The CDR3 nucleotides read TGTGCCAGCAGCTTAGAAGGGATGGGGGTGGGCTTTCTAGCGGGTCCCGAGCAGTACGTC.

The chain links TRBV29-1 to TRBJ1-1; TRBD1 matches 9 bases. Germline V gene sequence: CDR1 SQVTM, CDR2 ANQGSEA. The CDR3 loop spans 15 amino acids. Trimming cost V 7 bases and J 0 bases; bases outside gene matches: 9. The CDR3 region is CSAKWTGAMNTEAFF. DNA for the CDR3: TGCAGCGCTAAGTGGACAGGGGCTATGAACACTGAAGCTTTCTTT.

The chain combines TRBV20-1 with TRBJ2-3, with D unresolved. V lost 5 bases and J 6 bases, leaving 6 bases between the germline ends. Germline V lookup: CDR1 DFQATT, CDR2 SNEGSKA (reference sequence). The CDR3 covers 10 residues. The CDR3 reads CSAQRDTQYF. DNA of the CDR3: TGCAGTGCTCAGAGGGATACGCAGTATTTT.

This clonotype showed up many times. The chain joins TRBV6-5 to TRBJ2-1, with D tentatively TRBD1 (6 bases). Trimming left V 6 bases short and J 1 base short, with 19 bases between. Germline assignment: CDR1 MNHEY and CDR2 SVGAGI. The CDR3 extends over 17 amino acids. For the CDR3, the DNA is TGTGCCAGCAGGACTACGAAAGGGGGTTTATCCTACAATGAGCAGTTCTTC. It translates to CASRTTKGGLSYNEQFF.

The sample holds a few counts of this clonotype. The CDR3 DNA sequence: TGTGCCAGCAGCCCCCGACAGAAAGGAGTACTTGAAGCTTTCTTT. Translated, it gives CASSPRQKGVLEAFF. V and J are TRBV3-1 and TRBJ1-1, with D maybe TRBD1 (5 bases). V was cut by 4 bases and J by 7 bases, with 19 bases left in between. There are 15 residues in the CDR3. Per germline, CDR1 LGHDT and CDR2 YNNKEL (reference sequence).

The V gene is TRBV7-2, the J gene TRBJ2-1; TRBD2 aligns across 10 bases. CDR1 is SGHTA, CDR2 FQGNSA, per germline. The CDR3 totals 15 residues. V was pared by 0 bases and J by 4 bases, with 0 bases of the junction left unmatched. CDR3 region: CASSLASGRYNEQFF. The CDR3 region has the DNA TGTGCCAGCAGCTTAGCTAGCGGGAGGTACAATGAGCAGTTCTTC.

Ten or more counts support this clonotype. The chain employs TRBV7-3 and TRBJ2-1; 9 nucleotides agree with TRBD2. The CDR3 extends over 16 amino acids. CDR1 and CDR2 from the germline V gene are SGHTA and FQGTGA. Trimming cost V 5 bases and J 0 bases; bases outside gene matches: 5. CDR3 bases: TGTGCCAGCAGCCCTATTAGCGGGAGCTCCTACAATGAGCAGTTCTTC. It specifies CASSPISGSSYNEQFF. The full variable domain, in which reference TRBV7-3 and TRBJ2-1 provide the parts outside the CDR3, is GAGVSQTPSNKVTEKGKYVELRCDPISGHTALYWYRQSLGQGPEFLIYFQGTGAADDSGLPNDRFFAVRPEGSVSTLKIQRTERGDSAVYLCASSPISGSSYNEQFFGPGTRLTVL.

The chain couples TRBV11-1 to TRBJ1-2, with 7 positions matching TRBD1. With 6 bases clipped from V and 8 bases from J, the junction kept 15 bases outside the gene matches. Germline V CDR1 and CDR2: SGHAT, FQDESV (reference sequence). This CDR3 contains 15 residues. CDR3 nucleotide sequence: TGTGCCAGCAGACTACCCAGGACAGGCGAGGGGGGCTACACCTTC. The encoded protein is CASRLPRTGEGGYTF.

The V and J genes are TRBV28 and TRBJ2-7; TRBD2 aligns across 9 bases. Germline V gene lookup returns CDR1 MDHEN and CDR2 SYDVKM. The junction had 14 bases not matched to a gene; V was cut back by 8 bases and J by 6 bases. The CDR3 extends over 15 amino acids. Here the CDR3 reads CASRGGGGRAFEQYF. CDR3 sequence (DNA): TGTGCCAGCCGGGGGGGAGGCGGGAGGGCCTTCGAGCAGTACTTC.

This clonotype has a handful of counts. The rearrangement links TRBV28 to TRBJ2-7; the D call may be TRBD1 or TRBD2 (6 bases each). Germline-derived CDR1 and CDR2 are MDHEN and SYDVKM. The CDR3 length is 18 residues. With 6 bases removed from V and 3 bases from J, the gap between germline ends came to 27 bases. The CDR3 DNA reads TGTGCCAGCAGGACGCCTCTAGGGGGGTCTTCACCCATCTACGAGCAGTACTTC. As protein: CASRTPLGGSSPIYEQYF.

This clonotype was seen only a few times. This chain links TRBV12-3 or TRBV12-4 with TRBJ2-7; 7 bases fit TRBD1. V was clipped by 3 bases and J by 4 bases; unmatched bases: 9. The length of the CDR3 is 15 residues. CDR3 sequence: CASSLADRIPYEQYV. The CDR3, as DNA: TGTGCCAGCAGTTTGGCGGACAGGATACCTTACGAGCAGTACGTC.

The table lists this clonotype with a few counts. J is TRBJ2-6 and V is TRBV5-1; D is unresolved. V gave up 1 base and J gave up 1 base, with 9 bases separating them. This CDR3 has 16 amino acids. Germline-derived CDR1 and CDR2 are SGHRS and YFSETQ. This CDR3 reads CASSLMLYSGANVLTF. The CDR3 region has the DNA TGCGCCAGCAGCTTGATGTTGTATTCTGGGGCCAACGTCCTGACTTTC.

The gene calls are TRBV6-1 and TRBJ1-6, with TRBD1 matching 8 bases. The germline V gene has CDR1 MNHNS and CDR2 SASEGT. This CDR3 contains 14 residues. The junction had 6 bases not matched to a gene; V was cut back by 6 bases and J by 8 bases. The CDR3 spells CASSAQGVYSPLHF. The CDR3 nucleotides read TGTGCCAGCAGCGCACAGGGGGTGTATTCACCCCTCCACTTT.

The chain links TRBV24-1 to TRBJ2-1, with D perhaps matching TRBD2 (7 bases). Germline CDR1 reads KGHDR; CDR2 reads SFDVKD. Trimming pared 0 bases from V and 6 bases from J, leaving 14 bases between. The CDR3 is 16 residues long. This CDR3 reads CATSDLPGGRSNEQFF. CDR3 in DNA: TGTGCCACCAGTGATTTGCCCGGGGGGCGGAGCAATGAGCAGTTCTTC.

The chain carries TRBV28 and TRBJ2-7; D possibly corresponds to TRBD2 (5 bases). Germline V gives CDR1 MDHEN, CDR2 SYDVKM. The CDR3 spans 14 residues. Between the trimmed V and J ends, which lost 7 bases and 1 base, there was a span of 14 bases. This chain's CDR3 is CASTSTGESYEQYF. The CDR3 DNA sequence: TGTGCCAGCACCTCAACCGGGGAATCCTACGAGCAGTACTTC.

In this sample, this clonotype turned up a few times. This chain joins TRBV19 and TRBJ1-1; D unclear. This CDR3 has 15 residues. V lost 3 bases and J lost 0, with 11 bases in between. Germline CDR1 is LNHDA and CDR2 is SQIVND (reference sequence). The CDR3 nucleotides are TGTGCCAGTAGTATTAGGAGACATATGAACACTGAAGCTTTCTTT. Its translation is CASSIRRHMNTEAFF. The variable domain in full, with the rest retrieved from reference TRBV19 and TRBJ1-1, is DGGITQSPKYLFRKEGQNVTLSCEQNLNHDAMYWYRQDPGQGLRLIYYSQIVNDFQKGDIAEGYSVSREKKESFPLTVTSAQKNPTAFYLCASSIRRHMNTEAFFGQGTRLTVV.

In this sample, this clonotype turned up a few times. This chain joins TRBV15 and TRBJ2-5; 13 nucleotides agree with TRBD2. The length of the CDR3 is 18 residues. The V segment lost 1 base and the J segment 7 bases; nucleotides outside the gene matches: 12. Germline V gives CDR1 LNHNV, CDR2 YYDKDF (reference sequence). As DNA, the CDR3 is TGTGCCACCAGCAGAGGCCGAACTAGCGGGAGGGCCTTGGGGACCCAGTACTTC. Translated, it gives CATSRGRTSGRALGTQYF.

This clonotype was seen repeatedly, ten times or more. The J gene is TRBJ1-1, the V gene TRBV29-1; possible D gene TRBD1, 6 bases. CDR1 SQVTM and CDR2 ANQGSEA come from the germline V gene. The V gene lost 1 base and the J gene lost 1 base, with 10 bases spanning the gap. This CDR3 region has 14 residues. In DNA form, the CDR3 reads TGCAGCGTTGAAGGGGGGACATGGAACACTGAAGCTTTCTTT. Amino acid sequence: CSVEGGTWNTEAFF.

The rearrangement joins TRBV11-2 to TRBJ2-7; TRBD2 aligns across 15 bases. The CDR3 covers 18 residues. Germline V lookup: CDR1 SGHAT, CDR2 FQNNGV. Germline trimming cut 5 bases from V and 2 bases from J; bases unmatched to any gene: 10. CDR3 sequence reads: CASSILGTSGRTTYEQYF. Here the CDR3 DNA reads TGTGCCAGCAGCATACTCGGGACTAGCGGGAGGACCACCTACGAGCAGTACTTC.

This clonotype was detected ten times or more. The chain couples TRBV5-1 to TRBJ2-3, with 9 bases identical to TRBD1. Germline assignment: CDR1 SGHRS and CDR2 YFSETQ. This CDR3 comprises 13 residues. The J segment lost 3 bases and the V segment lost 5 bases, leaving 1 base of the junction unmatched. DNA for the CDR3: TGCGCCAGCAGGGACAGGGGTACAGATACGCAGTATTTT. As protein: CASRDRGTDTQYF.